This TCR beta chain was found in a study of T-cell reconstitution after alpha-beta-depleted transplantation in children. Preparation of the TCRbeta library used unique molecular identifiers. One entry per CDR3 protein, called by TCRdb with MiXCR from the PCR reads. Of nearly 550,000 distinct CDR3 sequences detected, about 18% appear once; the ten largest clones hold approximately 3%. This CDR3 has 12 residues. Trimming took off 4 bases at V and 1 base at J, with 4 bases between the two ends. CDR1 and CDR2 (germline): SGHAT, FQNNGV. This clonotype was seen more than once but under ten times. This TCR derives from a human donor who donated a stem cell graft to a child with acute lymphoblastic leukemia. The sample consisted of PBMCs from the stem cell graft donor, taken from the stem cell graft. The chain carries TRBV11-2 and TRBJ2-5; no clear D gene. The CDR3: CASSSAQETQYF. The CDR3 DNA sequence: TGTGCCAGCAGCTCGGCCCAAGAGACCCAGTACTTC.